This TCR beta chain appears in the sequencing data of a study of T cell repertoires in aging, cancer and after chemotherapy (dated by TCRdb to about 2019). Context from the whole study: Six donor age groups were covered, ranging from 30 or younger up to 70 or older, and each group contained at least three individuals. In the solid tumor group, paired pre- and post-chemotherapy samples were obtained from brain tumor (glioblastoma) patients receiving temozolomide-based therapy. In total, the full dataset held millions of TCR reads. To look at immunoaging and at how T cells reconstitute after chemotherapy, the study profiled TCR beta repertoires in peripheral blood from both healthy donors and cancer patients. The cohort comprised some 220 cancer patients, approximately 90 with hematological and approximately 120 with solid cancers, plus 95 healthy donors as a reference group.

Comment on this clonotype: The clone's antigen remains unknown. Qualities for individual bases were not recorded, and no much larger clone is one base off.

Overall study outcomes, separate from this receptor: In healthy donors, the drop in TCR diversity with age came mainly from a loss of richness, whereas in cancer patients a loss of evenness also played a part. The authors noted that the repertoire data do not allow conclusions about immunological memory after chemotherapy. Median generation probability increased over the chemotherapy interval in both cancer cohorts, suggesting repertoire reconstitution through rebound thymic output. Significantly lower blood TCR diversity and higher clonality were observed in untreated patients with hematological or solid cancers than in age-matched healthy donors.

Trimming accounts for 4 bases at V and 5 bases at J, while the number of junction bases matched to no gene is 11. From the cysteine through the phenylalanine, the CDR3 covers 17 amino acids. The only DNA kept is the CDR3, 51 bases in frame from the first base. In the germline V gene, CDR1 corresponds to SGHDT and CDR2 to YYEEEE. TCR beta rearrangements were amplified from genomic DNA extracted from peripheral blood rather than from sorted cells or RNA. Multiplex touch-down PCR with a mixed TRB-A/B primer pool was used to amplify rearranged TRB sequences covering the V, D and J segments. Illumina adapters and sample indices were attached to the amplicons in two consecutive PCR reactions using Phusion HS II polymerase. Amplicons were gel-purified with the NucleoSpin Gel and PCR Clean-up kit, then checked with Qubit and an Agilent 2100 Bioanalyzer. The libraries were sequenced on an Illumina MiSeq with 600-cycle, single-indexed, paired-end runs. In the authors' own workflow: TRB sequences were processed with MiXCR versions 2.12 and 3.0.5. Each unique CDR3 nucleotide sequence counted as one clone, and only productive sequences with at least two reads were retained. The repertoire metrics were Shannon diversity, evenness, clonality (defined as one minus evenness), and alpha-parameterized diversity profiles covering alpha 0 to 5. The IGoR algorithm was used to compute generation probabilities of clones in paired pre- and post-chemotherapy samples. The public reads were quality trimmed at Q25 with fastp and then assembled into clones with MiXCR by TCRdb, keeping productive beta chains. Duplicate CDR3 protein sequences are folded into a single record with the most common DNA and genes. The V and J calls and clone size come from TCRdb's table, not from the authors' own analysis. Counted in this sample were about 3,100 distinct CDR3 sequences; around 37% of them appeared once. Of the sample, approximately 9.6% falls within the top ten clones.

Here the chain combines TRBV5-6 and TRBJ2-7, and TRBD2 aligns with 14 junction nucleotides. This TCR derives from a human donor with a solid tumor. Material: blood. The DNA sequence is as follows: TGTGCCAGCAGCCACGGGACTAGCGGGAGCCTATTCAACGAGCAGTACTTC. It codes for CASSHGTSGSLFNEQYF.